These 13 T cell receptor beta chains share one sample of origin, sequenced in a study of blood T cell repertoires in COVID-19. The repertoire was sequenced with immunoSEQ multiplex PCR; TCRdb's copy has only in-frame clones and lacks some. The sample carries about 110,000 clones, 70% to 80% recorded once. Input material: peripheral blood. Receptors originate from a man older than 75 with COVID-19, enrolled during active disease.

The chain joins TRBV5-1 to TRBJ1-4; a possible D gene is TRBD1 (6 bases). CDR1 is SGHRS and CDR2 is YFSETQ in the germline V gene. This CDR3 has 15 amino acids. Between the trimmed V and J ends, which lost 4 bases and 5 bases, there was a span of 15 bases. The CDR3 protein is CASSHQDRVNEKLFF. CDR3 sequence (DNA): TGCGCCAGCAGCCACCAGGACAGAGTGAATGAAAAACTGTTTTTT.

The chain joins TRBV28 to TRBJ2-7; TRBD1 matches 8 bases. The CDR3 extends over 16 amino acids. Germline-derived CDR1 and CDR2 are MDHEN and SYDVKM. V was clipped by 6 bases and J by 4 bases; unmatched bases: 14. The CDR3 coding sequence is TGTGCCAGCAGACAACCCACGCGGACAGGGCAATACGAGCAGTACTTC. As protein: CASRQPTRTGQYEQYF.

The gene calls are TRBV5-4 and TRBJ2-5, with 14 bases that match TRBD2. Germline trimming cut 0 bases from V and 9 bases from J; bases unmatched to any gene: 7. CDR3 length: 16 amino acids. From germline, CDR1 is SGHNT and CDR2 YYREEE (reference sequence). The CDR3 sequence is CASSLEGTSGRTPQYF. The CDR3 DNA reads as TGTGCCAGCAGCTTGGAGGGGACTAGCGGGAGAACGCCCCAGTACTTC.

The chain combines TRBV7-2 with TRBJ2-2; 11 positions agree with TRBD2. V trimming: 3 bases; J trimming: 5 bases; junction bases outside the gene matches: 8. Germline-derived CDR1 and CDR2 are SGHTA and FQGNSA. The CDR3 is made up of 17 amino acids. CDR3 protein: CASSFPRVAGGTGELFF. The CDR3 region has the DNA TGTGCCAGCAGCTTCCCCCGAGTAGCGGGAGGGACCGGGGAGCTGTTTTTT.

This sequence joins TRBV30 and TRBJ2-5, with D tentatively TRBD2 (6 bases). Deletions cut 0 bases from V and 4 bases from J, with 12 bases between. The CDR3 spans 14 residues. Per germline, CDR1 GTSNPN and CDR2 SVGIG (reference sequence). The CDR3 reads CAWSVLVSGETQYF. Written as DNA, the CDR3 is TGTGCCTGGAGTGTATTGGTTAGCGGAGAGACCCAGTACTTC. The whole variable domain, filled in from reference TRBV30 and TRBJ2-5, reads SQTIHQWPATLVQPVGSPLSLECTVEGTSNPNLYWYRQAAGRGLQLLFYSVGIGQISSEVPQNLSASRPQDRQFILSSKKLLLSDSGFYLCAWSVLVSGETQYFGPGTRLLVL.

Relative to its sample, this clone is medium-sized. The V call is TRBV12-3 or TRBV12-4, the J call TRBJ2-7, with a tentative D call TRBD1 (5 bases). The CDR3 runs 12 residues. Between the trimmed V and J ends, which lost 3 bases and 9 bases, there was a span of 12 bases. This CDR3 reads CASSFGRAVQYF. The CDR3 DNA reads as TGTGCCAGCAGTTTTGGCAGGGCGGTGCAGTACTTC.

V usage is TRBV6-5 and J usage is TRBJ1-5, with D perhaps TRBD1 (6 bases). Trimming pared 7 bases from V and 6 bases from J, leaving 16 bases between. Per the germline V gene, CDR1 is MNHEY and CDR2 is SVGAGI. This CDR3 region has 14 residues. Here the CDR3 reads CASTPGQGSQPQHF. The CDR3 nucleotides read TGTGCCAGCACCCCCGGCCAGGGGAGTCAGCCCCAGCATTTT.

Notes on this clone: The germline gene is not matched at one end of the junction; a read error may be the cause. The rearrangement links TRBV6-5 to TRBJ2-7, with 7 positions matching TRBD2. The CDR3 length is 10 residues. Germline V CDR1 and CDR2: MNHEY, SVGAGI. The CDR3 sequence: CASGEGLQPF. Here the CDR3 DNA reads TGTGCCAGTGGGGAGGGGCTACAGCCCTTC.

CDR3 sequence (DNA): TGCAGCCTTCAGGGACTAGCAGGAGGGGGATCCTACAATGAGCAGTTCTTC. It translates to CSLQGLAGGGSYNEQFF. This chain connects TRBV29-1 to TRBJ2-1; 9 bases agree with TRBD2. The junction had 15 bases not matched to a gene; V was cut back by 8 bases and J by 1 base. Germline CDR1 reads SQVTM; CDR2 reads ANQGSEA. This CDR3 comprises 17 residues.

The chain carries TRBV9 and TRBJ2-1, with 7 bases that match TRBD2. The germline gives CDR1 SGDLS, CDR2 YYNGEE. The V segment lost 0 bases and the J segment 8 bases; nucleotides outside the gene matches: 5. The CDR3 consists of 14 residues. DNA for the CDR3: TGTGCCAGCAGCGTAGCGGGAGGATCCCATGAGCAGTTCTTC. Protein: CASSVAGGSHEQFF.

This sequence joins TRBV29-1 and TRBJ2-3; the D gene is possibly TRBD1 (5 bases). V lost 4 bases and J lost 2, with 10 bases in between. The CDR3 sequence is 13 residues long. Germline values: CDR1 SQVTM, CDR2 ANQGSEA. This chain's CDR3 is CSVAGPATDTQYF. In DNA form, the CDR3 reads TGCAGCGTTGCAGGGCCAGCCACAGATACGCAGTATTTT.

This chain uses TRBV9 with TRBJ1-4, with D perhaps TRBD1 (6 bases). V lost 4 bases and J 8 bases, leaving 12 bases between the germline ends. This CDR3 spans 13 amino acids. The V gene's germline CDR1 is SGDLS and CDR2 YYNGEE. The CDR3 reads CASSQGRAEKLFF. The DNA for the CDR3 is TGTGCCAGCAGCCAGGGGAGGGCGGAAAAACTGTTTTTT.

V gene TRBV9 combines with J gene TRBJ2-5, with D possibly being TRBD2 (6 bases). Germline V gene sequence: CDR1 SGDLS, CDR2 YYNGEE. CDR3 length: 15 residues. Trimming removed 2 bases at V and 2 bases at J, with 13 bases between. In nucleotides, the CDR3 is TGTGCCAGCAGCGTCCGCGGGGCCCCACAAGAGACCCAGTACTTC. This encodes CASSVRGAPQETQYF.